The 8 T cell receptor beta chains below all came from one sample that was sequenced in a study of OX40 agonist ivuxolimab in advanced cancers. Repertoires were generated with immunoSEQ multiplex PCR, while TCRdb's copy carries only in-frame clones and drops some. The sample has about 57,000 clones, 75% to 85% seen once. The source was CD4+ or CD8+ T cells sorted from blood, collected in a trial of the OX40 agonist ivuxolimab. Source of these receptors: an adult with an advanced solid tumor such as melanoma, head and neck, liver or kidney cancer.

The chain is built from TRBV7-2 and TRBJ1-5; TRBD1 is a possible D gene (6 bases). V was trimmed by 5 bases and J by 7 bases, leaving 12 bases between them. Germline-derived CDR1 and CDR2 are SGHTA and FQGNSA. The CDR3 is 13 residues long. The CDR3 here is CASSIDRSQPQHF. The CDR3 DNA sequence: TGTGCCAGCAGCATAGACAGGTCCCAGCCCCAGCATTTT. Drawing the rest from reference TRBV7-2 and TRBJ1-5, the complete variable domain is GAGVSQSPSNKVTEKGKDVELRCDPISGHTALYWYRQSLGQGLEFLIYFQGNSAPDKSGLPSDRFSAERTGGSVSTLTIQRTQQEDSAVYLCASSIDRSQPQHFGDGTRLSIL.

This clone has just a few counts. The chain carries TRBV9 and TRBJ1-1; D unresolved. The length of the CDR3 is 13 residues. CDR1 and CDR2 from the germline V gene are SGDLS and YYNGEE. V shed 2 bases and J shed 4 bases, with 9 bases lying between them. In DNA form, the CDR3 reads TGTGCCAGCAGCGTCGGTAGTGGCACTGAAGCTTTCTTT. Protein product: CASSVGSGTEAFF.

V and J are TRBV5-6 and TRBJ1-2; 7 bases map to TRBD1. CDR3 length equals 15 residues. Trimming at V came to 4 bases and at J to 2 bases, leaving 8 bases not matched to a gene. CDR1 is SGHDT, CDR2 YYEEEE, per germline. The CDR3 DNA sequence: TGTGCCAGCAGCCTGACAGGGTATCCGAACTATGGCTACACCTTC. Amino acids: CASSLTGYPNYGYTF.

V usage is TRBV29-1 and J usage is TRBJ2-1; TRBD1 or TRBD2 may be the D gene (7 bases each). The CDR3 runs 13 residues. Germline V lookup: CDR1 SQVTM, CDR2 ANQGSEA. The V end was cut by 2 bases, the J end by 8 bases, with 13 bases between. In DNA form, the CDR3 reads TGCAGCGTTGAATTCAGGGGGGGTCATGAGCAGTTCTTC. Translated, it gives CSVEFRGGHEQFF.

The J gene is TRBJ2-1, the V gene TRBV6-6; 7 bases are shared with TRBD2. In germline, CDR1 is MNHNY, CDR2 SVGAGI (reference sequence). The junction had 14 bases not matched to a gene; V was cut back by 7 bases and J by 5 bases. This CDR3 contains 16 residues. The CDR3 DNA reads as TGTGCCAGCACCCGATCCGGCGGGAGCGGAAACAATGAGCAGTTCTTC. Encoded protein: CASTRSGGSGNNEQFF.

This chain connects TRBV7-9 to TRBJ2-5, with unresolved D. The germline V gene has CDR1 SEHNR and CDR2 FQNEAQ (reference sequence). The ends were cut back, 1 base at V and 5 bases at J, with 5 bases in the middle. The CDR3 has 12 residues. CDR3: CASSLGSETQYF. CDR3 in DNA: TGTGCCAGCAGCTTAGGCTCGGAGACCCAGTACTTC. The complete variable domain, with remaining parts taken from reference TRBV7-9 and TRBJ2-5, reads DTGVSQNPRHKITKRGQNVTFRCDPISEHNRLYWYRQTLGQGPEFLTYFQNEAQLEKSRLLSDRFSAERPKGSFSTLEIQRTEQGDSAMYLCASSLGSETQYFGPGTRLLVL.

V and J are TRBV5-1 and TRBJ2-3; 10 nucleotides agree with TRBD2. V dropped 0 bases and J dropped 9; count of bases not matched to a gene: 7. Per germline, CDR1 SGHRS and CDR2 YFSETQ. CDR3 size: 15 residues. DNA of the CDR3: TGCGCCAGCAGCTTGGAAGCTAGCGGGAGTAACACGCAGTATTTT. This encodes CASSLEASGSNTQYF.

This clone occurred once. The V gene is TRBV9, the J gene TRBJ2-7; D gene uncertain. The germline V gene has CDR1 SGDLS and CDR2 YYNGEE. This CDR3 has 14 residues. With 0 bases removed from V and 6 bases from J, the gap between germline ends came to 13 bases. The CDR3 DNA is TGTGCCAGCAGCGTAGGGGGAATGAGCCCCGAGCAGTACTTC. Protein product: CASSVGGMSPEQYF.